These 18 T cell receptor beta chains were sequenced from one sample in a study of shared clonotypes between healthy human individuals. Sequencing used immunoSEQ multiplex PCR; TCRdb keeps in-frame clones, though not all of them. The sample yields roughly 520,000 clones, 95% to 97% seen once. Sequencing input: naive CD4+ T cells sorted from blood. Subset: CD45RA+ positively selected. These receptors were taken from a woman in her 30s in good health.

Turning to this clone: The same CDR3 is also encoded by other DNA sequences in this sample. The V and J genes are TRBV18 and TRBJ1-4; D perhaps matches TRBD1 (6 bases). The germline CDR1 and CDR2 sequences are KGHSH and LQKENI. Trimming shortened V by 3 bases and J by 2 bases, and 10 bases separated the two germline ends. The CDR3 consists of 15 residues. The DNA of the CDR3 is TGTGCCAGCTCACCTCGGACAGCGACTAATGAAAAACTGTTTTTT. It is translated as CASSPRTATNEKLFF.

The chain carries TRBV27 and TRBJ2-7; possibly TRBD1 for D (6 bases). The V end was cut by 5 bases, the J end by 0 bases, with 8 bases between. This CDR3 contains 13 residues. Germline V gives CDR1 MNHEY, CDR2 SMNVEV (reference sequence). CDR3 in DNA: TGTGCCAGCAGTAGGGACACCTCCTACGAGCAGTACTTC. Translating gives CASSRDTSYEQYF.

The chain employs TRBV29-1 and TRBJ1-1; D not certain. The CDR3 extends over 13 amino acids. Germline CDR1 is SQVTM and CDR2 is ANQGSEA. V was clipped by 1 base and J by 1 base, with 7 bases between them. CDR3 sequence (DNA): TGCAGCGTTGAAGTGACTGGGAACACTGAAGCTTTCTTT. Its protein product is CSVEVTGNTEAFF.

The chain recombines TRBV28 with TRBJ2-1; 7 nucleotides match TRBD2. Germline lookup yields CDR1 MDHEN and CDR2 SYDVKM. V lost 4 bases, J lost 2 bases, and 5 bases stayed unmatched. The CDR3 sequence is 15 residues long. CDR3 in amino acids: CASSSLAATYNEQFF. CDR3 DNA: TGTGCCAGCAGTTCGCTAGCGGCGACCTACAATGAGCAGTTCTTC.

The chain employs TRBV4-1 and TRBJ1-2; D is unclear. CDR1 is MGHRA and CDR2 is YSYEKL in the germline V gene. This CDR3 has 16 residues. Trimming removed 1 base at V and 4 bases at J, with 16 bases between. For the CDR3, the DNA is TGCGCCAGCAGCCAAGGACCGCTCGCCGCCGGCTATGGCTACACCTTC. Protein product: CASSQGPLAAGYGYTF.

This sequence joins TRBV7-2 and TRBJ2-6; TRBD1 might be the D (6 bases). The CDR3 runs 17 residues. The V end was cut by 3 bases, the J end by 0 bases, with 12 bases between. CDR1 is SGHTA, CDR2 FQGNSA, per germline. The CDR3 is CASSFHRAISGANVLTF. CDR3 DNA sequence: TGTGCCAGCAGCTTTCACAGGGCAATCTCTGGGGCCAACGTCCTGACTTTC.

The chain combines TRBV28 with TRBJ1-5, with a possible D match to TRBD1 (5 bases). This CDR3 is 15 amino acids long. V dropped 3 bases and J dropped 3 bases, with 12 bases sitting between them. Germline loops: CDR1 MDHEN, CDR2 SYDVKM. CDR3 nucleotide sequence: TGTGCCAGCAGTTTCGAGGGACTGACCAATCAGCCCCAGCATTTT. Protein: CASSFEGLTNQPQHF.

This clone was counted once. This chain connects TRBV6-1 to TRBJ1-1; D possibly corresponds to TRBD1 (5 bases). CDR1 is MNHNS and CDR2 is SASEGT in the germline V gene. The ends were cut back, 7 bases at V and 8 bases at J, with 17 bases in the middle. This CDR3 spans 13 amino acids. The CDR3 DNA follows: TGTGCCAGCATCACGGGGGGGGAGGGAGAAGCTTTCTTT. This sequence encodes CASITGGEGEAFF.

The chain uses TRBV10-3 and TRBJ1-1; D call uncertain. Per the germline V gene, CDR1 is ENHRY and CDR2 is SYGVKD. V lost 8 bases and J 1 base, leaving 11 bases between the germline ends. This CDR3 region has 13 residues. CDR3 residues: CAIGRDPNTEAFF. CDR3 DNA sequence: TGTGCCATCGGAAGGGATCCGAACACTGAAGCTTTCTTT.

The rearrangement links TRBV4-1 to TRBJ2-1; D gene ambiguous. The CDR3 covers 17 residues. From germline, CDR1 is MGHRA and CDR2 YSYEKL. With 0 bases removed from V and 3 bases from J, the gap between germline ends came to 15 bases. In nucleotides, the CDR3 is TGCGCCAGCAGCCAAGACTCCGCTAGATCAGACTACAATGAGCAGTTCTTC. It yields the protein CASSQDSARSDYNEQFF.

This clone was detected once. The chain couples TRBV5-8 to TRBJ2-7; no definite D call. The CDR3 covers 14 residues. Germline CDR1 SGHTS, CDR2 YDEGEE. V dropped 3 bases and J dropped 3 bases, with 13 bases sitting between them. The CDR3 sequence is CASSSGTDFYEQYF. Written as DNA, the CDR3 is TGTGCCAGCAGCTCGGGTACAGATTTCTACGAGCAGTACTTC.

The rearrangement uses TRBV27 and TRBJ1-5; D unclear. This CDR3 has 18 amino acids. The V and J ends lost 5 bases and 0 bases respectively, with 20 bases between them. Germline V gives CDR1 MNHEY, CDR2 SMNVEV (reference sequence). For the CDR3, the DNA is TGTGCCAGCAGTACCCAGTTCCGGGCCGGAGGTAGCAATCAGCCCCAGCATTTT. This encodes CASSTQFRAGGSNQPQHF.

This clone was detected only once. This CDR3 is CASSPSTVRFELFF. In DNA, the CDR3 is TGTGCCAGCAGCCCTTCCACAGTGAGATTTGAACTGTTTTTT. This chain connects TRBV11-2 to TRBJ1-4; D ambiguous. Germline CDR1 reads SGHAT; CDR2 reads FQNNGV. V was pared by 5 bases and J by 12 bases, with 19 bases between. The CDR3 loop spans 14 amino acids.

In its sample, this clone was seen once. The chain links TRBV28 to TRBJ2-5; D possibly corresponds to TRBD1 (5 bases). Gene TRBJ2-7 matches the end of the DNA better, so the J call may be wrong. This CDR3 region has 12 residues. CDR1 and CDR2 (germline): MDHEN, SYDVKM. Written as DNA, the CDR3 is TGTGCCAGCAGTACAGGAGCCTACGAGCAGTACTTC. Protein: CASSTGAYEQYF.

The V call is TRBV5-1, the J call TRBJ2-3; 9 positions match TRBD2. The CDR3 extends over 15 amino acids. V was pared by 0 bases and J by 6 bases, with 5 bases of the junction left unmatched. Germline assignment: CDR1 SGHRS and CDR2 YFSETQ. The CDR3 reads CASSLVAGVGDTQYF. In DNA form, the CDR3 reads TGCGCCAGCAGCTTGGTAGCGGGAGTGGGGGATACGCAGTATTTT.

V is TRBV2 and J is TRBJ2-2; D is tentatively TRBD1 or TRBD2 (5 bases each). V lost 0 bases and J 4 bases, leaving 9 bases between the germline ends. The CDR3 loop spans 15 amino acids. Per germline, CDR1 SNHLY and CDR2 FYNNEI. As DNA, the CDR3 is TGTGCCAGCAGTGAAGCCCGGGGACCCACCGGGGAGCTGTTTTTT. Protein product: CASSEARGPTGELFF.

This chain uses TRBV19 with TRBJ2-7, with 9 bases matching TRBD1. There are 15 residues in the CDR3. The V gene end was trimmed by 3 bases and the J gene end by 7 bases; junction bases not matched to a gene: 10. Germline lookup yields CDR1 LNHDA and CDR2 SQIVND (reference sequence). The CDR3 sequence is CASSIAGQGFGEQYF. As DNA, the CDR3 is TGTGCCAGTAGTATCGCGGGACAGGGTTTTGGTGAGCAGTACTTC.

The CDR3: CASSYSGGFFNTEAFF. The CDR3 DNA sequence: TGTGCCAGCAGTTACTCGGGGGGCTTTTTTAACACTGAAGCTTTCTTT. This chain uses TRBV6-5 with TRBJ1-1, with a possible D match to TRBD1 (6 bases). V was trimmed by 0 bases and J by 2 bases, leaving 13 bases between them. The CDR3 consists of 16 residues. From germline, CDR1 is MNHEY and CDR2 SVGAGI.